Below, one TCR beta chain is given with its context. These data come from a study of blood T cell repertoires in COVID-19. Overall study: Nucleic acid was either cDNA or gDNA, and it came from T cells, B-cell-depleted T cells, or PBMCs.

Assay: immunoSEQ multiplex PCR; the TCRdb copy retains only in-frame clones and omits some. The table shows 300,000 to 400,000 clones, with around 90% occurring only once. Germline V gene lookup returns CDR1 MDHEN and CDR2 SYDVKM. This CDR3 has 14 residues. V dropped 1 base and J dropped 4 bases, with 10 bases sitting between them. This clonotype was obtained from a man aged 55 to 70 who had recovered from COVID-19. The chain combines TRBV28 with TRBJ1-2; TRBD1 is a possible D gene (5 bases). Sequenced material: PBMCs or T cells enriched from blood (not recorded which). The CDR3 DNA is TGTGCCAGCAGTTTATACCAGGGAACCTATGGCTACACCTTC. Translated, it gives CASSLYQGTYGYTF.